Below, 24 T cell receptor beta chains from the same sample are listed, as sequenced in a study of blood T cell repertoires in COVID-19. The data were produced by immunoSEQ multiplex PCR, yet TCRdb's version contains in-frame clones alone and is incomplete. The repertoire holds about 400,000 clones, with 85% to 90% as singletons. Source material: PBMCs or T cells enriched from blood (not recorded which). These receptor sequences come from a woman aged 25 to 45 who had recovered from COVID-19.

The gene calls are TRBV5-1 and TRBJ2-7; 9 bases map to TRBD1. The CDR3 has 16 residues. J was trimmed by 0 bases and V by 0 bases; bases with no gene match: 4. Germline lookup yields CDR1 SGHRS and CDR2 YFSETQ. CDR3 protein: CASSLGGTGFSYEQYF. The DNA for the CDR3 is TGCGCCAGCAGCTTGGGTGGGACAGGGTTCTCCTACGAGCAGTACTTC.

Concerning this clone itself: Other nucleotide sequences from this sample produce the same CDR3. This CDR3 reads CASTPRTDTQYF. CDR3 bases: TGTGCCAGCACCCCCCGGACAGATACGCAGTATTTT. This chain connects TRBV28 to TRBJ2-3; unclear D gene. This CDR3 spans 12 amino acids. Germline lookup yields CDR1 MDHEN and CDR2 SYDVKM. V was clipped by 7 bases and J by 3 bases, with 8 bases between them.

This chain connects TRBV30 to TRBJ2-7; 10 nucleotides agree with TRBD1. The CDR3 loop spans 14 amino acids. Germline values: CDR1 GTSNPN, CDR2 SVGIG (reference sequence). V shed 4 bases, J shed 5 bases, and the junction held 8 bases outside the gene matches. The CDR3 protein is CAWKGGQGYNEQYF. CDR3 nucleotides: TGTGCCTGGAAAGGGGGACAGGGGTACAACGAGCAGTACTTC.

The V and J genes are TRBV7-9 and TRBJ1-6; possible D gene TRBD1, 6 bases. Per germline, CDR1 SEHNR and CDR2 FQNEAQ (reference sequence). The CDR3 has 15 amino acids. V lost 5 bases and J lost 9, with 17 bases in between. CDR3 nucleotide sequence: TGTGCCAGCAGCCCGCGGACAGCTTTGAGTTCACCCCTCCACTTT. As protein: CASSPRTALSSPLHF.

The chain recombines TRBV10-3 with TRBJ2-1, with 7 bases fitting TRBD1. Losses at the gene ends were 5 bases for V and 8 bases for J; bases not matched to a gene: 3. The CDR3 covers 12 residues. Germline-derived CDR1 and CDR2 are ENHRY and SYGVKD. CDR3 protein: CAISSGGDEQFF. The CDR3 region has the DNA TGTGCCATCAGTTCAGGGGGTGATGAGCAGTTCTTC.

This sequence joins TRBV27 and TRBJ2-7, with 9 bases fitting TRBD1. Germline CDR1 reads MNHEY; CDR2 reads SMNVEV (reference sequence). The CDR3 contains 14 residues. V was pared by 5 bases and J by 4 bases, with 6 bases of the junction left unmatched. DNA of the CDR3: TGTGCCAGCAGTATGGGACAGGGATCGTACGAGCAGTACTTC. It yields the protein CASSMGQGSYEQYF.

This sequence joins TRBV5-1 and TRBJ2-1; a weak D match, TRBD2 (6 bases). V lost 2 bases and J lost 9, with 18 bases in between. Per germline, CDR1 SGHRS and CDR2 YFSETQ. This CDR3 spans 15 amino acids. CDR3 in DNA: TGCGCCAGCAGCTTAGCGGGTCCTCCAAGCGCTGAGCAGTTCTTC. This encodes CASSLAGPPSAEQFF.

This chain links TRBV7-3 with TRBJ2-3; D not certain. The CDR3 contains 18 residues. V lost 7 bases and J 3 bases, leaving 26 bases between the germline ends. Germline V lookup: CDR1 SGHTA, CDR2 FQGTGA. CDR3 protein: CASTPTPSQNRITDTQYF. CDR3 in DNA: TGTGCCAGCACCCCCACACCGTCCCAGAACAGAATAACAGATACGCAGTATTTT.

The chain links TRBV5-4 to TRBJ2-5; D gene ambiguous. Germline values: CDR1 SGHNT, CDR2 YYREEE (reference sequence). Between the trimmed V and J ends, which lost 0 bases and 2 bases, there was a span of 8 bases. This CDR3 spans 14 amino acids. The CDR3 sequence: CASSLVQLQETQYF. CDR3 coding DNA: TGTGCCAGCAGCTTGGTACAGTTACAAGAGACCCAGTACTTC.

V usage is TRBV20-1 and J usage is TRBJ1-2; D remains ambiguous. The CDR3 is made up of 11 amino acids. The germline CDR1 and CDR2 sequences are DFQATT and SNEGSKA (reference sequence). Trimming took off 3 bases at V and 6 bases at J, with 8 bases between the two ends. This CDR3 is CSARGGHGYTF. The CDR3 DNA reads TGCAGTGCTAGGGGAGGCCATGGCTACACCTTC.

The chain links TRBV3-1 (or the pseudogene TRBV3-2) to TRBJ2-5; D unclear. Germline assignment: CDR1 LGHDT and CDR2 YNNKEL (reference sequence). This CDR3 region has 12 residues. The V end was cut by 3 bases, the J end by 4 bases, with 6 bases between. The CDR3: CASSQSRETQYF. CDR3 bases: TGTGCCAGCAGCCAGTCGCGAGAGACCCAGTACTTC.

The V gene is TRBV4-1, the J gene TRBJ1-2, with no clear D. Trimming removed 0 bases at V and 6 bases at J, with 8 bases between. This CDR3 comprises 13 residues. Germline V gene sequence: CDR1 MGHRA, CDR2 YSYEKL. In DNA form, the CDR3 reads TGCGCCAGCAGCCAAGAGGGAGGTCATGGCTACACCTTC. It translates to CASSQEGGHGYTF.

The V gene is TRBV5-1, the J gene TRBJ1-1, with D perhaps matching TRBD1 (5 bases). This CDR3 spans 17 amino acids. V was pared by 0 bases and J by 0 bases, with 15 bases between. In germline, CDR1 is SGHRS, CDR2 YFSETQ. CDR3 sequence (DNA): TGCGCCAGCAGCTTGGTTATGTCCGGCAGGGTGAACACTGAAGCTTTCTTT. Translated, it gives CASSLVMSGRVNTEAFF.

The chain links TRBV2 to TRBJ2-5; TRBD2 matches 8 bases. Trimming took 6 bases from V and 4 from J; bases not matched to a gene: 4. Per the germline V gene, CDR1 is SNHLY and CDR2 is FYNNEI. The CDR3 contains 13 residues. The CDR3 protein is CASRSGGPETQYF. The CDR3 region has the DNA TGTGCCAGCAGGAGCGGGGGACCAGAGACCCAGTACTTC.

This chain links TRBV10-3 with TRBJ1-6; a possible D gene is TRBD1 (6 bases). Trimming left V 2 bases short and J 6 bases short, with 14 bases between. The length of the CDR3 is 16 residues. In germline, CDR1 is ENHRY, CDR2 SYGVKD. CDR3 amino acids: CAISETGQGINSPLHF. DNA for the CDR3: TGTGCCATCAGTGAGACGGGGCAGGGGATTAATTCACCCCTCCACTTT.

V usage is TRBV5-1 and J usage is TRBJ2-2, with D maybe TRBD2 (6 bases). The CDR3 runs to 16 residues. V lost 5 bases, J lost 6 bases, and 20 bases lay in between. Germline CDR1 is SGHRS and CDR2 is YFSETQ. This chain's CDR3 is CASRDSGHSSAGELFF. The CDR3 nucleotides are TGCGCCAGCAGAGATAGCGGACATTCTAGCGCCGGGGAGCTGTTTTTT.

The chain has TRBV21-1 and TRBJ2-3; TRBD2 is the table's D call, not checked against the DNA. TRBV21-1 is recorded as a pseudogene. CDR3 length equals 17 residues. The CDR3 DNA reads TGTGCCAGCAGCAAAACCCTCGGCGGGTATAGCACAGATACGCAGTATTTT. Translating gives CASSKTLGGYSTDTQYF.

The genes are TRBV5-1 and TRBJ1-1; D is unclear. CDR1 is SGHRS, CDR2 YFSETQ, per germline. The CDR3 length is 13 residues. Between the trimmed V and J ends, which lost 5 bases and 1 base, there was a span of 9 bases. The CDR3 is CASSWRSNTEAFF. CDR3 nucleotides: TGCGCCAGCAGTTGGCGGTCGAACACTGAAGCTTTCTTT.

V usage is TRBV27 and J usage is TRBJ2-7; no definite D call. The CDR3 contains 15 residues. Germline V CDR1 and CDR2: MNHEY, SMNVEV (reference sequence). Trimming took off 1 base at V and 3 bases at J, with 13 bases between the two ends. CDR3 sequence reads: CASSLYGSTYYEQYF. CDR3 nucleotide sequence: TGTGCCAGCAGTTTATACGGTAGCACCTACTACGAGCAGTACTTC.

This clone was recorded once. The rearrangement joins TRBV3-1 (or the pseudogene TRBV3-2) to TRBJ2-5; 7 bases line up with TRBD1. This CDR3 comprises 14 residues. The V segment lost 5 bases and the J segment 12 bases; nucleotides outside the gene matches: 15. Germline V gives CDR1 LGHDT, CDR2 YNNKEL (reference sequence). This CDR3 reads CASSGLGGPLIKYF. Here the CDR3 DNA reads TGTGCCAGCAGCGGGTTAGGGGGCCCCCTTATCAAGTACTTC.

The chain has TRBV13 and TRBJ1-3; weak D call: TRBD1 (5 bases). The germline V gene encodes CDR1 PRHDT and CDR2 FYEKMQ (reference sequence). The germline V and J ends were trimmed by 4 bases and 9 bases, with 13 bases remaining between them. The CDR3 runs 13 residues. The CDR3 DNA is TGTGCCAGCAGCTCGTATGCGGGGGGCACCATATATTTT. Residues: CASSSYAGGTIYF.

The V and J genes are TRBV12-3 or TRBV12-4 and TRBJ1-2; TRBD1 agrees at 10 bases. V dropped 4 bases and J dropped 4; count of bases not matched to a gene: 0. CDR3 length equals 13 residues. CDR3 DNA: TGTGCCAGCAGTTGGACAGGGGGCTATGGCTACACCTTC. Translated: CASSWTGGYGYTF.

This clone was seen a handful of times. The rearrangement uses TRBV25-1 and TRBJ1-1; possible D gene TRBD1, 6 bases. This CDR3 is 14 amino acids long. V lost 8 bases and J 0 bases, leaving 13 bases between the germline ends. The germline V gene has CDR1 MGHDK and CDR2 SYGVNS. CDR3 in amino acids: CASLDSNMNTEAFF. CDR3 nucleotides: TGTGCCAGCTTGGACAGCAATATGAACACTGAAGCTTTCTTT.

The chain carries TRBV10-3 and TRBJ2-7, with 7 nucleotides matching TRBD2. The CDR3 runs to 15 residues. CDR1 is ENHRY, CDR2 SYGVKD, per germline. The J segment lost 4 bases and the V segment lost 4 bases, leaving 10 bases of the junction unmatched. This CDR3 reads CAISGKGGRSYEQYF. The CDR3 nucleotides read TGTGCCATCAGTGGGAAGGGCGGGAGAAGTTACGAGCAGTACTTC.